This record concerns one T cell receptor (beta chain) sequence. Antigen unknown. These data originate in a study of cytomegalovirus exposure and HLA in healthy donors. The germline gives CDR1 SGHTA, CDR2 FQGNSA. This CDR3 region has 13 residues. V lost 0 bases and J 4 bases, leaving 6 bases between the germline ends. Study results and limitations: The Asian-associated ancestry cluster reportedly had fewer N-insertions than the approximately 700-donor mean in a later analysis. Trimming of TCR beta V- and J-genes showed a link, identified in a later analysis, to a missense DCLRE1C variant.

13 Jbeta primers and 60 Vbeta primers were used for the PCR. The table came from immunoSEQ multiplex PCR; TCRdb's copy has only in-frame clones and leaves some out. The sample data list tens of thousands of clones. Sequencing used PBMCs. This TCR was recovered from a woman in her twenties or thirties in good health and CMV-seronegative. This sequence joins TRBV7-2 and TRBJ2-5; D unclear. This chain's CDR3 is CASSLALRETQYF. The DNA of the CDR3 is TGTGCCAGCAGCTTAGCGCTCAGAGAGACCCAGTACTTC.